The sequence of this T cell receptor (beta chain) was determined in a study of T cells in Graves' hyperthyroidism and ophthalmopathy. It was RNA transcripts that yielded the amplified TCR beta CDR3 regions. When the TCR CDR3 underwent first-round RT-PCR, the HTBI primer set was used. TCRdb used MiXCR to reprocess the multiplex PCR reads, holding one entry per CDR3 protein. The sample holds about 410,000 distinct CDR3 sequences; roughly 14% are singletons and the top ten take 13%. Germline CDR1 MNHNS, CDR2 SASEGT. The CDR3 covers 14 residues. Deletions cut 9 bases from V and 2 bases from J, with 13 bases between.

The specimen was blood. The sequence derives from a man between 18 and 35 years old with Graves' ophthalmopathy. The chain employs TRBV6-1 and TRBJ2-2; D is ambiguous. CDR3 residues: CASLPYFNTGELFF. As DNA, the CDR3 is TGTGCCAGTCTCCCCTACTTTAACACCGGGGAGCTGTTTTTT.